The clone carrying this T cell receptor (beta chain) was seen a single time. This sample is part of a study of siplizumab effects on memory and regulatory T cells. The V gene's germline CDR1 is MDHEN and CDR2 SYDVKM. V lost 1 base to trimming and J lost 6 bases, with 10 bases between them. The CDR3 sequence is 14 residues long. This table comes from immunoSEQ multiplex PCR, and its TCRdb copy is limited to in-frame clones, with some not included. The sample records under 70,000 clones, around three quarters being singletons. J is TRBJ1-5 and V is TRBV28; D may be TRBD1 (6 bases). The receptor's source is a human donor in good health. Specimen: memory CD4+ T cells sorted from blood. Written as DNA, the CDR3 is TGTGCCAGCAGTTTATCCGGGGGCGGTCAGCCCCAGCATTTT. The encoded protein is CASSLSGGGQPQHF.